Listed below are T cell receptor beta chains from one sample, sequenced in a study of shared clonotypes between healthy human individuals. Assay: immunoSEQ multiplex PCR; the TCRdb copy retains only in-frame clones and omits some. The sample records roughly 300,000 clones, roughly 91% being singletons. The specimen sequenced was memory CD8+ T cells sorted from blood. These receptors came from a man younger than 35 in good health. Each CDR3 is given with its conserved first and last residue. Fields, in order: clone size, J gene, D gene, CDR3 length, V gene, CDR3 DNA, CDR3 protein. D genes are given only for firm matches. Size is omitted from some rows. Given values are once, few, many or a class for expanded clones.

- | TRBJ1-4 | - | 14 | TRBV7-8 | TGTGCCAGCAGCTTACGGGGGATTAATGAAAAACTGTTTTTT | CASSLRGINEKLFF
- | TRBJ1-4 | TRBD1 | 15 | TRBV5-5 | TGTGCCAGCACCCTTCCGGGGACAGGCTTAGGGAAACTGTTTTTT | CASTLPGTGLGKLFF
- | TRBJ2-4 | - | 16 | TRBV5-1 | TGCGCCAGCAACCACCCACGGGGGCTTGGCAAAAACATTCAGTACTTC | CASNHPRGLGKNIQYF
- | TRBJ2-7 | - | 15 | TRBV10-1 | TGCGCCAGCAGTGTAGGGCGGCTGAGAGGGTACGAGCAGTACTTC | CASSVGRLRGYEQYF
once | TRBJ2-7 | TRBD2 | 15 | TRBV11-2 | TGTGCCAGCAGCTTAGGAGCGGGGCCCTCCTACGAGCAGTACTTC | CASSLGAGPSYEQYF
- | TRBJ2-7 | - | 13 | TRBV12-5 | TGTGCTAGTGGTATTGCTAGCTCCTACGAGCAGTACTTC | CASGIASSYEQYF
- | TRBJ2-7 | - | 13 | TRBV5-6 | TGTGCCAGCAGCTTGGAGGGGAACTACGAGCAGTACTTC | CASSLEGNYEQYF
many | TRBJ2-5 | - | 15 | TRBV28 | TGTGCCAGCAGTCCCTCGAACAGAATCCAAGAGACCCAGTACTTC | CASSPSNRIQETQYF
- | TRBJ1-6 | - | 14 | TRBV30 | TGTGCCTGGAGGGCCCGGACCCTTAATTCACCCCTCCACTTT | CAWRARTLNSPLHF
- | TRBJ2-7 | TRBD1 | 14 | TRBV19 | TGTGCCAGTAGTATCGGGACAGGGAACAACGAGCAGTACTTC | CASSIGTGNNEQYF
- | TRBJ2-1 | TRBD2 | 16 | TRBV29-1 | TGCAGCGTTGAAGATCGGAGTAGCGGGAGGATCAATGAGCAGTTCTTC | CSVEDRSSGRINEQFF
- | TRBJ1-6 | - | 12 | TRBV27 | TGTGCCAGCAGTCCCCGTAATTCACCCCTCCACTTT | CASSPRNSPLHF
- | TRBJ2-5 | - | 14 | TRBV10-2 | TGCGCCAGCAGTGAAACCGAGACTCCTTTTTCCCAGTACTTC | CASSETETPFSQYF
- | TRBJ2-3 | - | 14 | TRBV9 | TGTGCCAGCAGCGTACAGCGAGTCACAGATACGCAGTATTTT | CASSVQRVTDTQYF
- | TRBJ2-7 | - | 14 | TRBV4-1 | TGCGCCAGCAGTTTAGGAGGCCCCGGCTGGGAGCAGTACTTC | CASSLGGPGWEQYF
- | TRBJ2-4 | - | 15 | TRBV11-2 | TGTGCCAGCAGGGACCGGTTAGCGGAGATAAACATTCAGTACTTC | CASRDRLAEINIQYF
once | TRBJ2-5 | TRBD2 | 16 | TRBV11-2 | TGTGCCAGCAGCCGTACTAGCGGGGGTCCAAGGGAGACCCAGTACTTC | CASSRTSGGPRETQYF
- | TRBJ1-1 | - | 13 | TRBV19 | TGTGCCACCCGAAGGGGGGCATGGGCTGAAGCTTTCTTT | CATRRGAWAEAFF
once | TRBJ2-7 | TRBD1 | 15 | TRBV6-4 | TGTGCCAGCAGTGAACGAGGGGACAGCTCCTACGAGCAGTACTTC | CASSERGDSSYEQYF
many | TRBJ1-3 | TRBD1 | 16 | TRBV4-3 | TGCGCCAGCAGCCAATTCTGGACAGGGGTTGGAAACACCATATATTTT | CASSQFWTGVGNTIYF
- | TRBJ2-3 | - | 15 | TRBV5-1 | TGCGCCAGCAGCTTGGGGGATAGAGTACTAGATACGCAGTATTTT | CASSLGDRVLDTQYF
- | TRBJ2-1 | - | 16 | TRBV6-6 | TGTGCCAGCAGTACCCCGTTGTCCCGGGAGCCCTATGAGCAGTTCTTC | CASSTPLSREPYEQFF
- | TRBJ2-5 | TRBD1 | 15 | TRBV2 | TGTGCCAGCAGTGATCCGACAGGGGGCGGTGAGACCCAGTACTTC | CASSDPTGGGETQYF
- | TRBJ1-2 | - | 14 | TRBV4-1 | TGCGCCAGCAGCTGGCAGGTGGATAGCTATGGCTACACCTTC | CASSWQVDSYGYTF
- | TRBJ2-7 | TRBD2 | 13 | TRBV6-1 | TGTGCCAGCGGAGCGGGATTACTCTACGAGCAGTACTTC | CASGAGLLYEQYF
- | TRBJ1-2 | TRBD1 | 16 | TRBV7-9 | TGTGCCAGCAGCTCTGGGAGAGGACAGGAGAACTATGGCTACACCTTC | CASSSGRGQENYGYTF
- | TRBJ2-2 | TRBD1 | 15 | TRBV19 | TGTGCCAGTACCCCGGACAGGGGAAACACCGGGGAGCTGTTTTTT | CASTPDRGNTGELFF
- | TRBJ2-3 | - | 13 | TRBV6-4 | TGTGCCAGCAGTGACTCCTGGATGGATACGCAGTATTTT | CASSDSWMDTQYF
- | TRBJ1-5 | - | 15 | TRBV27 | TGTGCCAGCAGTTTATCCGCGGATCTCAATCAGCCCCAGCATTTT | CASSLSADLNQPQHF
- | TRBJ2-2 | - | 14 | TRBV6-5 | TGTGCCAGCAGTTACGGATTAAACACCGGGGAGCTGTTTTTT | CASSYGLNTGELFF
- | TRBJ2-7 | TRBD1 | 14 | TRBV5-1 | TGCGCCAGCAGCTTGGGGGGACAGGACTACGAGCAGTACTTC | CASSLGGQDYEQYF
- | TRBJ1-2 | - | 14 | TRBV5-4 | TGTGCCAGCAGCCCACGCTCAGGCGGCTATGGCTACACCTTC | CASSPRSGGYGYTF
- | TRBJ1-4 | TRBD1 | 18 | TRBV9 | TGTGCCAGCAGCGGAGAGGTGGGACAGGGAGAACACAGTGAAAAACTGTTTTTT | CASSGEVGQGEHSEKLFF
- | TRBJ1-1 | - | 12 | TRBV5-6 | TGTGCCAGCAGCGAATCGGGCGCTGAAGCTTTCTTT | CASSESGAEAFF
- | TRBJ2-7 | - | 10 | TRBV29-1 | TGCAGCGTTGCAGGCGGCGAGCAGTACTTC | CSVAGGEQYF
- | TRBJ2-3 | - | 13 | TRBV5-1 | TGCGCCAGCAGCTTGGAGGGCACAGATACGCAGTGTTTT | CASSLEGTDTQCF
- | TRBJ1-6 | - | 13 | TRBV7-9 | TGTGCCAGCAGCTTAGAGGCAGGGTTCGTCCTCCACTTT | CASSLEAGFVLHF
- | TRBJ2-3 | - | 12 | TRBV5-4 | TGTGCCAGCAGCCCTAGCACAGATACGCAGTATTTT | CASSPSTDTQYF
- | TRBJ2-7 | - | 16 | TRBV4-1 | TGCGCCAGCAGCCAAATGGGGGCATTAGGTTCCTACGAGCAGTACTTC | CASSQMGALGSYEQYF
- | TRBJ2-6 | - | 17 | TRBV13 | TGTGCCAGCAGTCCAACTAGCTGGAGGACGGGGGCCAACGTCCTGACTTTC | CASSPTSWRTGANVLTF
- | TRBJ1-6 | TRBD1 | 15 | TRBV9 | TGTGCCAGCAGCGTATGGGACAGGGCTAATTCACCCCTCCACTTT | CASSVWDRANSPLHF
- | TRBJ2-1 | TRBD1 | 17 | TRBV25-1 | TGTGCCAGCAGTGAATTTGGGTCCGGGACAGCCTACAATGAGCAGTTCTTC | CASSEFGSGTAYNEQFF
- | TRBJ1-6 | - | 14 | TRBV28 | TGTGCCAGCAGCTCGACCTGGGATAATTCACCCCTCCACTTT | CASSSTWDNSPLHF
- | TRBJ2-1 | TRBD2 | 16 | TRBV28 | TGTGCCAGCAGCCCCGCCGGGCTAGCGGGGGGTAGTGAGCAGTTCTTC | CASSPAGLAGGSEQFF
- | TRBJ1-1 | - | 15 | TRBV6-5 | TGTGCCAGCAGTGCTAGTCGGACAGCGAACACTGAAGCTTTCTTT | CASSASRTANTEAFF
- | TRBJ2-5 | - | 14 | TRBV7-9 | TGTGCCAGCAGCTCGTCAGGAATACAAGAGACCCAGTACTTC | CASSSSGIQETQYF
- | TRBJ2-6 | - | 14 | TRBV27 | TGTGCCAGCAGTTGGTCCTCTGGGGCCAACGTCCTGACTTTC | CASSWSSGANVLTF
- | TRBJ1-2 | - | 16 | TRBV10-1 | TGCGCCAGCTCGGACAGAAACAACCCTCTAGGCTATGGCTACACCTTC | CASSDRNNPLGYGYTF
- | TRBJ1-2 | - | 15 | TRBV5-1 | TGCGCCAGCAGCTTGGGACGGCCCCTCATCTATGGCTACACCTTC | CASSLGRPLIYGYTF
- | TRBJ2-7 | TRBD1 | 14 | TRBV29-1 | TGCAGCGTTGTAAGGACAGGGGTTCTGTACGAGCAGTACTTC | CSVVRTGVLYEQYF
- | TRBJ2-1 | - | 14 | TRBV7-8 | TGTGCCAGCAGCTTGAGGGCGAGGGACCATGAGCAGTTCTTC | CASSLRARDHEQFF
- | TRBJ1-1 | - | 15 | TRBV7-3 | TGTGCCAGCAGCTTAGAGGAGGGGAGGGACACTGAAGCTTTCTTT | CASSLEEGRDTEAFF
- | TRBJ1-1 | - | 12 | TRBV28 | TGTGCCAGCAGTTTTGGATACACTGAAGCTTTCTTT | CASSFGYTEAFF
- | TRBJ2-7 | TRBD2 | 16 | TRBV7-9 | TGTGCCAGCAGCTTGGGACTAGCGGGGGGCCCCTACGAGCAGTACTTC | CASSLGLAGGPYEQYF
- | TRBJ2-1 | TRBD1 | 17 | TRBV4-3 | TGCGCCAGCAGCCAAGATCTGGGGACAGGCTCCTACAATGAGCAGTTCTTC | CASSQDLGTGSYNEQFF
- | TRBJ2-1 | TRBD1 | 12 | TRBV6-5 | TGTGCCAGCAGTACAGGGGCAAATGAGCAGTTCTTC | CASSTGANEQFF
- | TRBJ2-3 | TRBD2 | 15 | TRBV27 | TGTGCCAGCAGTTTGAGGGAGGGCGTCCCAGATACGCAGTATTTT | CASSLREGVPDTQYF
- | TRBJ1-1 | - | 14 | TRBV5-4 | TGTGCCAGCAGCAACGTGCAGAAGAACACTGAAGCTTTCTTT | CASSNVQKNTEAFF
- | TRBJ2-5 | - | 13 | TRBV5-4 | TGTGCCAGCAGCTTGGTTCTGGGGGAGACCCAGTACTTC | CASSLVLGETQYF